This T cell receptor (beta chain) was profiled in a study of T cell changes during pregnancy in multiple sclerosis. The germline V gene encodes CDR1 KGHSH and CDR2 LQKENI. The CDR3 extends over 14 amino acids. The ends lost 6 bases at V and 10 bases at J; junction bases unmatched: 9. TCRdb keeps only in-frame clones here, not all; method: immunoSEQ multiplex PCR. The sample includes roughly 58,000 clones, around 92% seen only once; the top ten take 0.16%. This receptor was obtained from a female donor in good health, enrolled as a control in a pregnancy study. V is TRBV18 and J is TRBJ1-6, with TRBD1 identical over 7 bases. Sequenced here: CD4+ T cells from peripheral blood mononuclear cells, sampled after pregnancy. The CDR3 DNA follows: TGTGCCAGCTCTCGCGACAGGGAAGTATCACCCCTCCACTTT. Its protein is CASSRDREVSPLHF. The complete variable domain, with remaining parts taken from reference TRBV18 and TRBJ1-6, reads NAGVMQNPRHLVRRRGQEARLRCSPMKGHSHVYWYRQLPEEGLKFMVYLQKENIIDESGMPKERFSAEFPKEGPSILRIQQVVRGDSAAYFCASSRDREVSPLHFGNGTRLTVT.